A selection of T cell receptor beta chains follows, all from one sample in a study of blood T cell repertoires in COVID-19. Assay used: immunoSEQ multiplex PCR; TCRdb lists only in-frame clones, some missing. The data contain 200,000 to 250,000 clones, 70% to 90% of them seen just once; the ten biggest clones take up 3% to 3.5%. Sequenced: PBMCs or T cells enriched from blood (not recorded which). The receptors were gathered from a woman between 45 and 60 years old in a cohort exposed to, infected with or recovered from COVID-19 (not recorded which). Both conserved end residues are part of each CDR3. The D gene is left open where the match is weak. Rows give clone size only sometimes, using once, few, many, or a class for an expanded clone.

CASSVTGGAWNGYTF | TGTGCCAGCAGCGTTACAGGGGGCGCATGGAATGGCTACACCTTC | TRBJ1-2 | TRBV7-9 | NA | TRBD1
CASSVSGSGNTIYF | TGTGCCAGCAGCGTATCAGGCTCTGGAAACACCATATATTTT | TRBJ1-3 | TRBV9 | NA | NA
CASSQSGTSAHEQFF | TGTGCCAGCAGCCAATCCGGGACTAGCGCCCATGAGCAGTTCTTC | TRBJ2-1 | TRBV3-1/TRBV3-2 | NA | TRBD2
CASSPSPGQSNQPQHF | TGTGCCAGCTCACCCTCGCCGGGACAGAGCAATCAGCCCCAGCATTTT | TRBJ1-5 | TRBV18 | NA | TRBD1
CASSQSLGWDRAHEQYF | TGCGCCAGCAGCCAATCCTTGGGGTGGGACAGGGCCCACGAGCAGTACTTC | TRBJ2-7 | TRBV4-3 | NA | TRBD1
CASSYSTSGGARTGELFF | TGTGCCAGCAGTTACTCTACTAGCGGGGGGGCCCGTACCGGGGAGCTGTTTTTT | TRBJ2-2 | TRBV6-7 | few | TRBD2
CASSFQSNIQYF | TGTGCCAGCAGCTTTCAGTCTAACATTCAGTACTTC | TRBJ2-4 | TRBV7-2 | NA | NA
CASSLTVGGEKLFF | TGCGCCAGCAGCTTGACAGTAGGGGGTGAAAAACTGTTTTTT | TRBJ1-4 | TRBV5-1 | NA | NA
CASSIAFGQPQHF | TGTGCCAGCTCAATCGCTTTCGGGCAGCCCCAGCATTTT | TRBJ1-5 | TRBV11-1 | once | NA
CATHARGDGYEQYF | TGTGCCACCCACGCGCGGGGAGACGGCTACGAGCAGTACTTC | TRBJ2-7 | TRBV19 | NA | NA
CASSPGRGTGELFF | TGTGCCAGCAGCCCTGGGAGAGGGACCGGGGAGCTGTTTTTT | TRBJ2-2 | TRBV9 | NA | NA
CASSPRQLGSQPQHF | TGTGCCAGCTCACCACGTCAGCTGGGGAGTCAGCCCCAGCATTTT | TRBJ1-5 | TRBV18 | NA | NA
CAWSVLRDREWGQETQYF | TGTGCCTGGAGTGTACTCCGGGACAGGGAATGGGGGCAAGAGACCCAGTACTTC | TRBJ2-5 | TRBV30 | NA | TRBD1
CASSPGTGVGDEQYF | TGCGCCAGCAGCCCGGGGACAGGGGTGGGCGACGAGCAGTACTTC | TRBJ2-7 | TRBV5-1 | NA | TRBD1
CASSALTAYSGNTIYF | TGCGCCAGCAGCGCCCTTACAGCTTACTCTGGAAACACCATATATTTT | TRBJ1-3 | TRBV4-1 | once | NA
CASTSGAGDEQFF | TGTGCCAGCACCTCAGGGGCGGGTGATGAGCAGTTCTTC | TRBJ2-1 | TRBV2 | NA | NA
CASSRGFLWGVGDTQYF | TGTGCCAGCAGTCGGGGCTTTTTGTGGGGGGTAGGAGATACGCAGTATTTT | TRBJ2-3 | TRBV5-4 | NA | NA
CATSRGGTGAVQPQHF | TGTGCCACCAGCAGAGGAGGGACAGGCGCGGTTCAGCCCCAGCATTTT | TRBJ1-5 | TRBV15 | NA | TRBD1
CASSPGDRGFTGELFF | TGTGCCAGCAGCCCGGGGGACAGGGGATTCACCGGGGAGCTGTTTTTT | TRBJ2-2 | TRBV7-3 | NA | TRBD1
CASKILAGPDTQYF | TGCGCCAGCAAAATCCTAGCGGGGCCAGATACGCAGTATTTT | TRBJ2-3 | TRBV5-1 | NA | TRBD2
CASSQDQGAGNTEAFF | TGTGCCAGCAGCCAAGACCAGGGGGCTGGCAACACTGAAGCTTTCTTT | TRBJ1-1 | TRBV4-2 | NA | TRBD1
CASSLDGTATNEKLFF | TGTGCCAGCAGCCTTGACGGGACAGCAACTAATGAAAAACTGTTTTTT | TRBJ1-4 | TRBV7-9 | NA | TRBD1
CASSSAGGTTYEQYF | TGTGCCAGCAGCTCAGCGGGGGGAACCACCTACGAGCAGTACTTC | TRBJ2-7 | TRBV7-8 | NA | TRBD2
CASSFGGSTGELFF | TGTGCCAGCAGTTTTGGCGGATCCACCGGGGAGCTGTTTTTT | TRBJ2-2 | TRBV27 | NA | NA
CASSQGVRDSSYEQYF | TGCGCCAGCAGCCAAGGGGTCCGGGACAGCTCCTACGAGCAGTACTTC | TRBJ2-7 | TRBV4-3 | NA | TRBD1
CATGGPGSETQYF | TGTGCCACCGGCGGCCCGGGTTCGGAGACCCAGTACTTC | TRBJ2-5 | TRBV3-1/TRBV3-2 | few | NA
CASRTGAENQGYTF | TGTGCCAGCAGGACAGGGGCGGAAAATCAGGGCTACACCTTC | TRBJ1-2 | TRBV5-4 | NA | TRBD1
CASSPSPQNTEAFF | TGTGCCAGCAGCCCCAGTCCGCAGAACACTGAAGCTTTCTTT | TRBJ1-1 | TRBV9 | NA | NA
CASSDGLAGGNEQFF | TGTGCCAGCAGTGACGGACTAGCGGGGGGAAATGAGCAGTTCTTC | TRBJ2-1 | TRBV6-4 | NA | TRBD2
CASSIQNSNQPQHF | TGTGCCAGTAGCATACAGAATAGCAATCAGCCCCAGCATTTT | TRBJ1-5 | TRBV19 | NA | NA
CASHGAGGQNEQFF | TGTGCCAGCCACGGAGCGGGGGGGCAGAATGAGCAGTTCTTC | TRBJ2-1 | TRBV5-5 | NA | TRBD2
CATYKRGKTGTTPYGYTF | TGTGCCACCTACAAACGGGGAAAGACCGGGACAACGCCATATGGCTACACCTTC | TRBJ1-2 | TRBV28 | NA | NA
CASSLLQVRVASPLHF | TGTGCCAGCAGCTTACTTCAGGTCCGTGTTGCTTCACCCCTCCACTTT | TRBJ1-6 | TRBV7-8 | NA | NA
CASSVSGTGVYGYTF | TGTGCCAGCAGTGTATCCGGGACAGGGGTCTATGGCTACACCTTC | TRBJ1-2 | TRBV2 | NA | TRBD1
CSASKVTGVPNYGYTF | TGCAGTGCTAGTAAGGTGACAGGGGTTCCCAACTATGGCTACACCTTC | TRBJ1-2 | TRBV20-1 | NA | TRBD1
CSVEDRGWETQYF | TGCAGCGTTGAAGACAGAGGGTGGGAGACCCAGTACTTC | TRBJ2-5 | TRBV29-1 | NA | NA
CASSPRGQGERAEAFF | TGCGCCAGCAGCCCGAGGGGGCAGGGGGAGAGGGCTGAAGCTTTCTTT | TRBJ1-1 | TRBV10-2 | NA | TRBD1
CASSLSGAGGYEQYF | TGTGCCAGCAGCTTATCTGGGGCAGGTGGCTACGAGCAGTACTTC | TRBJ2-7 | TRBV7-2 | few | NA
CASSEYIKTAINEKLFF | TGTGCCAGCAGTGAATATATCAAGACAGCCATTAATGAAAAACTGTTTTTT | TRBJ1-4 | TRBV25-1 | NA | NA
CASSLTGIRDPLHF | TGTGCCAGCAGCTTAACCGGGATAAGAGATCCCCTCCACTTT | TRBJ1-6 | TRBV7-3 | NA | NA
CASSDKYGYTF | TGTGCCAGTAGTGACAAATATGGCTACACCTTC | TRBJ1-2 | TRBV19 | NA | NA
CASSGTGGNEQYF | TGTGCCAGCAGCGGGACAGGGGGCAACGAGCAGTACTTC | TRBJ2-7 | TRBV9 | NA | TRBD1
CASSQYTGDYGYTF | TGCGCCAGCAGCCAATATACAGGCGACTATGGCTACACCTTC | TRBJ1-2 | TRBV4-3 | NA | NA
CASTTPSWDRRNQPQHF | TGTGCCAGCACCACCCCGTCCTGGGACAGACGCAATCAGCCCCAGCATTTT | TRBJ1-5 | TRBV5-8 | NA | TRBD1
CASSPGSSGYTF | TGTGCCAGCAGCCCAGGGTCAAGTGGCTACACCTTC | TRBJ1-2 | TRBV9 | NA | NA
CASSIAATDEQFF | TGTGCCAGTAGTATAGCAGCTACAGATGAGCAGTTCTTC | TRBJ2-1 | TRBV19 | NA | NA
CASSQGPTVEAFF | TGTGCCAGCAGCCAGGGCCCCACTGTTGAAGCTTTCTTT | TRBJ1-1 | TRBV7-2 | NA | NA
CATSRKGGAGAPGNTIYF | TGTGCCACCAGCAGAAAGGGAGGCGCGGGTGCCCCTGGAAACACCATATATTTT | TRBJ1-3 | TRBV15 | NA | NA
CASSQAGGPRSPLHF | TGTGCCAGCAGCCAAGCAGGGGGACCACGTTCACCCCTCCACTTT | TRBJ1-6 | TRBV14 | NA | TRBD1
CASQGQNSNQPQHF | TGTGCCAGCCAGGGACAGAATAGCAATCAGCCCCAGCATTTT | TRBJ1-5 | TRBV21-1 | NA | NA
CASSLTQRPTGELFF | TGTGCCAGCAGCTTAACCCAGCGGCCGACCGGGGAGCTGTTTTTT | TRBJ2-2 | TRBV7-3 | NA | NA
CASSLGGGYNEQFF | TGTGCCAGCAGCTTAGGCGGGGGTTACAATGAGCAGTTCTTC | TRBJ2-1 | TRBV7-3 | NA | TRBD2
CASSTTGPGYNSPLHF | TGTGCCAGCAGTACCACAGGACCGGGCTATAATTCACCCCTCCACTTT | TRBJ1-6 | TRBV28 | once | NA
CASSLRTGGTGELFF | TGTGCCAGCTCACTCCGGACAGGGGGAACCGGGGAGCTGTTTTTT | TRBJ2-2 | TRBV18 | once | TRBD1